This section outlines one T cell receptor beta chain sequence together with its context. Sequencing was performed with immunoSEQ multiplex PCR; in TCRdb, only in-frame clones are kept and a portion is missing. Of about 110,000 clones in the sample, 90% to 95% were seen once. The sample belongs to a study of T cells after somatic rescue of genetic block. CDR1 is MNHEY and CDR2 is SMNVEV in the germline V gene (reference sequence). CDR3 length: 15 residues. The V end was cut by 6 bases, the J end by 3 bases, with 16 bases between. This chain links TRBV27 with TRBJ2-3; tentative D call: TRBD2 (5 bases). Sequences were obtained from peripheral blood mononuclear cells (PBMCs). The sequence was collected from a woman younger than 30. CDR3 loop: CASSFVGVGTDTQYF. The CDR3 nucleotides read TGTGCCAGCAGCTTTGTCGGGGTCGGGACAGATACGCAGTATTTT.